Below are 20 T cell receptor beta chains sequenced from a single sample in a study of CD8 T cells in ankylosing spondylitis. MiXCR, run by TCRdb on the 5' RACE reads, gives a single entry per CDR3 protein. The sample consists of 290,000 or so distinct CDR3 sequences, less than 25% of them appearing once. The source material was blood, either unsorted or a sorted T cell fraction (not recorded which). Every receptor here comes from a female donor with ankylosing spondylitis or in good health (not recorded which).

The chain carries TRBV7-7 and TRBJ2-2; tentatively, D is TRBD2 (5 bases). The CDR3 has 15 amino acids. V lost 5 bases to trimming and J lost 4 bases, with 14 bases between them. Germline V lookup: CDR1 SSHAT, CDR2 FNYEAQ (reference sequence). CDR3 protein: CASSPTSAGTGELFF. For the CDR3, the DNA is TGTGCCAGCAGCCCGACGAGCGCGGGCACCGGGGAGCTGTTTTTT.

The table lists this clonotype with many counts. V is TRBV20-1 and J is TRBJ2-1, with 10 bases fitting TRBD2. V shed 5 bases and J 0 bases; nucleotides not matched to a gene: 7. There are 16 residues in the CDR3. Germline V gene data show CDR1 as DFQATT and CDR2 as SNEGSKA (reference sequence). The CDR3, as DNA: TGCAGTGCTTTCGGACTAGCGGACTCCTCCTACAATGAGCAGTTCTTC. Amino acids: CSAFGLADSSYNEQFF.

The gene calls are TRBV6-1 and TRBJ2-5, with 9 bases lining up with TRBD2. V lost 6 bases and J lost 1; bases outside the gene matches: 12. Germline V lookup: CDR1 MNHNS, CDR2 SASEGT. This CDR3 has 17 amino acids. The CDR3, as DNA: TGTGCCAGCAGGCGGGGGGGTGGCGGGAGCCTCCAAGAGACCCAGTACTTC. Protein: CASRRGGGGSLQETQYF.

This clonotype was counted many times. The chain recombines TRBV20-1 with TRBJ1-5; 7 bases map to TRBD1. The trim removed 2 bases at V and 5 bases at J, leaving 0 bases unmatched. The CDR3 extends over 12 amino acids. The germline CDR1 and CDR2 sequences are DFQATT and SNEGSKA (reference sequence). CDR3 sequence: CSARQGDQPQHF. In nucleotides, the CDR3 is TGCAGTGCTAGACAGGGGGATCAGCCCCAGCATTTT.

The chain links TRBV7-2 to TRBJ2-3; D uncertain. Trimming pared 2 bases from V and 4 bases from J, leaving 16 bases between. The CDR3 sequence is 16 residues long. Germline CDR1 reads SGHTA; CDR2 reads FQGNSA. CDR3 amino acids: CASSLIGPAVPDTQYF. The DNA for the CDR3 is TGTGCCAGCAGCTTAATTGGACCCGCGGTGCCAGATACGCAGTATTTT.

Many counts were recorded for this clonotype. The chain couples TRBV20-1 to TRBJ2-7; D uncertain. V shed 3 bases and J shed 0 bases, with 3 bases lying between them. CDR3 size: 11 residues. The germline V gene has CDR1 DFQATT and CDR2 SNEGSKA (reference sequence). For the CDR3, the DNA is TGCAGTGCTAGTGACTCCTACGAGCAGTACTTC. It translates to CSASDSYEQYF.

This chain connects TRBV20-1 to TRBJ2-1; no clear D gene. V shed 2 bases and J shed 8 bases, with 16 bases lying between them. This CDR3 spans 14 amino acids. Germline V gives CDR1 DFQATT, CDR2 SNEGSKA (reference sequence). For the CDR3, the DNA is TGCAGTGCTAGACCACCCTCAATTGGCGATGAGCAGTTCTTC. It encodes CSARPPSIGDEQFF.

This clonotype was counted only a few times. This chain joins TRBV24-1 and TRBJ2-2; 11 bases are a match to TRBD1. The length of the CDR3 is 15 residues. Germline CDR1 reads KGHDR; CDR2 reads SFDVKD. The V and J ends lost 7 bases and 3 bases, in that order; junction bases with no gene match: 3. The CDR3 region is CATRRGQGDTGELFF. The CDR3, as DNA: TGTGCCACCAGGAGGGGACAGGGGGACACCGGGGAGCTGTTTTTT.

This chain joins TRBV4-3 and TRBJ1-1, with D perhaps matching TRBD1 (6 bases). CDR1 and CDR2 (germline): LGHNA, YSLEER. V was clipped by 4 bases and J by 2 bases, with 14 bases between them. The CDR3 has 15 residues. The CDR3 loop is CASSPYRVTNTEAFF. The CDR3 DNA is TGCGCCAGCAGCCCATACAGGGTAACCAACACTGAAGCTTTCTTT.

The chain uses TRBV14 and TRBJ2-5; a possible D gene is TRBD2 (6 bases). Looked up from germline, CDR1 is SGHDN and CDR2 is FVKESK. This CDR3 is 14 amino acids long. Trimming took 1 base from V and 4 from J, leaving 10 bases between them. The CDR3 sequence is CASSQAWGGETQYF. The CDR3 DNA follows: TGTGCCAGCAGCCAAGCCTGGGGAGGAGAGACCCAGTACTTC.

This clonotype was seen more than once but under ten times. The J gene is TRBJ2-6, the V gene TRBV12-3 or TRBV12-4; no firm D call. V lost 7 bases to trimming and J lost 4 bases, with 14 bases between them. The CDR3 extends over 15 amino acids. The CDR3 reads CASTLLGAGANVLTF. As DNA, the CDR3 is TGTGCCAGCACTCTGCTCGGCGCCGGGGCCAACGTCCTGACTTTC.

The rearrangement joins TRBV5-5 to TRBJ1-3; no clear D gene. The V end was cut by 0 bases, the J end by 11 bases, with 12 bases between. Germline CDR1 is SGHKS and CDR2 is YYEKEE (reference sequence). There are 13 residues in the CDR3. CDR3 sequence: CASSLDTVTPIYF. The CDR3 coding sequence is TGTGCCAGCAGCTTGGACACGGTTACCCCCATATATTTT.

The V call is TRBV6-4, the J call TRBJ2-2; possibly TRBD1 or TRBD2 for D (5 bases each). Germline V gives CDR1 MRHNA, CDR2 SNTAGT. Trimming took off 0 bases at V and 3 bases at J, with 5 bases between the two ends. The CDR3 loop spans 14 amino acids. The CDR3 loop reads CASSDSGHTGELFF. The CDR3 coding sequence is TGTGCCAGCAGTGACTCGGGACACACCGGGGAGCTGTTTTTT.

J is TRBJ2-1 and V is TRBV12-2; TRBD1 is taken as the D call from the table, unchecked against the DNA. TRBV12-2 represents a pseudogene. The CDR3 is 16 amino acids. The CDR3 sequence: CASRTFQGVGYNEQFF. Written as DNA, the CDR3 is TGTGCAAGTCGCACTTTCCAGGGGGTCGGATACAATGAGCAGTTCTTC.

This clonotype occurred a few times. This sequence joins TRBV12-5 and TRBJ2-3; TRBD1 is a possible D gene (5 bases). The V gene's germline CDR1 is LGHNT and CDR2 FRNRAP. This CDR3 has 16 amino acids. Trimming shortened V by 5 bases and J by 3 bases, and 18 bases separated the two germline ends. The CDR3 protein is CASGTSPRVWTDTQYF. The CDR3 nucleotides are TGTGCTAGTGGTACTTCCCCCAGGGTGTGGACAGATACGCAGTATTTT.

The CDR3 DNA reads TGTGCCAGCAGCGTAGGAGGTGTCCCCGGGGAGCTGTTTTTT. It specifies CASSVGGVPGELFF. The J gene is TRBJ2-2, the V gene TRBV9; unclear D gene. The V and J ends lost 0 bases and 6 bases respectively, with 9 bases between them. Germline CDR1 and CDR2: SGDLS and YYNGEE. CDR3 length: 14 residues.

The V call is TRBV20-1, the J call TRBJ1-1; D gene uncertain. Germline lookup yields CDR1 DFQATT and CDR2 SNEGSKA (reference sequence). V lost 3 bases to trimming and J lost 6 bases, with 11 bases between them. The CDR3 contains 12 residues. The CDR3 DNA follows: TGCAGTGCTAGTGGGATCGGGGCTGAAGCTTTCTTT. Its translation is CSASGIGAEAFF.

The chain is built from TRBV7-8 and TRBJ2-7; TRBD2 agrees at 11 bases. The CDR3 runs to 17 residues. Per the germline V gene, CDR1 is SGHVS and CDR2 is FQNEAQ. V lost 2 bases to trimming and J lost 2 bases; unmatched junction nucleotides: 8. CDR3: CASSLLLAGGPPYEQYF. The CDR3 DNA follows: TGTGCCAGCAGCTTACTGCTAGCGGGAGGCCCCCCCTACGAGCAGTACTTC.

This chain joins TRBV7-2 and TRBJ2-4, with 8 bases matching TRBD2. Per the germline V gene, CDR1 is SGHTA and CDR2 is FQGNSA. The CDR3 spans 14 residues. V dropped 1 base and J dropped 7; count of bases not matched to a gene: 3. The CDR3 loop reads CASSLGGLGNIQYF. Written as DNA, the CDR3 is TGTGCCAGCAGCTTAGGGGGACTAGGGAACATTCAGTACTTC.

This clonotype has a handful of counts. The chain is built from TRBV20-1 and TRBJ2-3, with 10 bases fitting TRBD1. V was pared by 6 bases and J by 6 bases, with 9 bases of the junction left unmatched. Germline CDR1 is DFQATT and CDR2 is SNEGSKA (reference sequence). The CDR3 runs to 14 residues. The CDR3, as DNA: TGCAGTGCCCCCATTCGGGACAGGGGTGATACGCAGTATTTT. It specifies CSAPIRDRGDTQYF.